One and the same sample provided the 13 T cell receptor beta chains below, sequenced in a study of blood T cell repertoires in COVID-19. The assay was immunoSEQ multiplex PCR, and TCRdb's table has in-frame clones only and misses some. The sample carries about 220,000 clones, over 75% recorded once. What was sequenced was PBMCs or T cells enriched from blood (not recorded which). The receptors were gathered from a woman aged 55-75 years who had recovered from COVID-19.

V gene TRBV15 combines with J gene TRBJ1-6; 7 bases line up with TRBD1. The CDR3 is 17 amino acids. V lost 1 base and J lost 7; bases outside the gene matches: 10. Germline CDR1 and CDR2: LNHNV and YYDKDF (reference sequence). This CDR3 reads CATSRGQGGFPNSPLHF. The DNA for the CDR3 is TGTGCCACCAGCAGAGGACAGGGAGGTTTCCCAAATTCACCCCTCCACTTT.

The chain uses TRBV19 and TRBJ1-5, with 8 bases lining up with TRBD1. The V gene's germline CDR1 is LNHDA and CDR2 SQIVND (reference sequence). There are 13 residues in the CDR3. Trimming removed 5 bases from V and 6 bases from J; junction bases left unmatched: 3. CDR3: CASSAGQGQPQHF. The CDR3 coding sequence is TGTGCCAGTAGTGCCGGACAGGGTCAGCCCCAGCATTTT.

The CDR3 nucleotides are TGTGCCAGCAGCCCATTAGGGGGCCAGGCAAAAAATGAAAAACTGTTTTTT. It codes for CASSPLGGQAKNEKLFF. The chain couples TRBV7-8 to TRBJ1-4; 7 bases match TRBD1. CDR3 length: 17 residues. Germline V gene sequence: CDR1 SGHVS, CDR2 FQNEAQ. Trimming removed 5 bases from V and 5 bases from J; junction bases left unmatched: 14.

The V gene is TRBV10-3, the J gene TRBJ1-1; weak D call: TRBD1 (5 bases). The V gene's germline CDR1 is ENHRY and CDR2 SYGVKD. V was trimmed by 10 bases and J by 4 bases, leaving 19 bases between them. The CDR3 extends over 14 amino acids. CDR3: CATSTGDGGTEAFF. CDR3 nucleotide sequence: TGTGCCACTTCAACGGGGGACGGGGGCACTGAAGCTTTCTTT.

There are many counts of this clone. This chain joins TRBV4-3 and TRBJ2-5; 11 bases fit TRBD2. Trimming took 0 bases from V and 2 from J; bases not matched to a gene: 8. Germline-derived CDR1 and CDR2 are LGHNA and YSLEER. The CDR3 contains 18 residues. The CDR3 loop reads CASSQDSTVAGGQETQYF. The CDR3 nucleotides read TGCGCCAGCAGCCAAGATTCGACCGTAGCGGGGGGGCAAGAGACCCAGTACTTC.

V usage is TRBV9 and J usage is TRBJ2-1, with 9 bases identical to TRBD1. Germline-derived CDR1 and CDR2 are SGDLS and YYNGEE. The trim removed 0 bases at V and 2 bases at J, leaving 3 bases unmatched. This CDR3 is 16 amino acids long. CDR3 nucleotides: TGTGCCAGCAGCGTAGGGGGACAGGGACCCTACAATGAGCAGTTCTTC. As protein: CASSVGGQGPYNEQFF.

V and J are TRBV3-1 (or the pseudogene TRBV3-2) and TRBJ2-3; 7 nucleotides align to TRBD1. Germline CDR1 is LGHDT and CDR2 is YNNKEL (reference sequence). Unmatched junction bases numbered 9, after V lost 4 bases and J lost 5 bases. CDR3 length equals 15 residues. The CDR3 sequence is CASSRHGQVGDTQYF. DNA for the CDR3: TGTGCCAGCAGCCGCCACGGACAGGTGGGAGATACGCAGTATTTT.

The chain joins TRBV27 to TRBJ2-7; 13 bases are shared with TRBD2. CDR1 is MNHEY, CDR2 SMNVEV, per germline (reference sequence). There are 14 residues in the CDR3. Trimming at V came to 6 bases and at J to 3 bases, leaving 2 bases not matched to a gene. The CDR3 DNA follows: TGTGCCAGCAGCAGGACTAGCGGGGGCTACGAGCAGTACTTC. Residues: CASSRTSGGYEQYF.

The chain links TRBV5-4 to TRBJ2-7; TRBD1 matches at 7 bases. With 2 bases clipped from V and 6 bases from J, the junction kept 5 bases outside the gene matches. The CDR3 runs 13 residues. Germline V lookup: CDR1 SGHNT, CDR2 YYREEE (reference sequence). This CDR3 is CASSFGTVTEQYF. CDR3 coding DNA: TGTGCCAGCAGCTTCGGGACAGTAACCGAGCAGTACTTC.

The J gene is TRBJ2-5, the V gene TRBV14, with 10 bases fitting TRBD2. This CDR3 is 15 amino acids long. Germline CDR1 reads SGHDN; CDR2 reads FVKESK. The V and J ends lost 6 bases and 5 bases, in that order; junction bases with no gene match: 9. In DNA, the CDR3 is TGTGCCAGCAGTAAGAGCGGGGGGGCCGCGGAGACCCAGTACTTC. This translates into CASSKSGGAAETQYF.

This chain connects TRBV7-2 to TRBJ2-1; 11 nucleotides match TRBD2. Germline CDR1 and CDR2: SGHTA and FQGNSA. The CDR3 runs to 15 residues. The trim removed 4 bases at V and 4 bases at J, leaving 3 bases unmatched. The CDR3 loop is CASSSTSGVYNEQFF. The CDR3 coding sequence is TGTGCCAGCAGCTCGACTAGCGGGGTTTACAATGAGCAGTTCTTC.

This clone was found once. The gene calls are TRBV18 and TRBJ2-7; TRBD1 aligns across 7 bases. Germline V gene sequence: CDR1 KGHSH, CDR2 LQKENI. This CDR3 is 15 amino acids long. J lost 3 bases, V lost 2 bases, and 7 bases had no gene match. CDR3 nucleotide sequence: TGTGCCAGCTCACCAACCCGGACAGGATTCTACGAGCAGTACTTC. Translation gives CASSPTRTGFYEQYF.

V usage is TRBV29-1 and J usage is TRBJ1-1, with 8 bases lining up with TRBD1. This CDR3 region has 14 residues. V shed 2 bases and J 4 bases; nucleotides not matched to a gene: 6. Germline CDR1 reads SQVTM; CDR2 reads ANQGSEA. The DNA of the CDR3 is TGCAGCGTTGAACAGGGGGCCCTGAGCACTGAAGCTTTCTTT. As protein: CSVEQGALSTEAFF.